The 18 T cell receptor beta chains in this list originate from one sample, sequenced in a study of T cells in Graves' hyperthyroidism and ophthalmopathy. Amplified TCR beta CDR3 regions came from RNA transcripts. Primed by the HTBI set, a first-round RT-PCR was run on the TCR CDR3. Using its own MiXCR run on the multiplex PCR reads, TCRdb lists one record per CDR3 protein. Here the sample spans about 840,000 distinct CDR3 sequences, 38% being singletons. The sample comprised blood. These receptors all stem from a man between 18 and 35 years old with Graves' hyperthyroidism.

The genes are TRBV20-1 and TRBJ2-1; D is uncertain. Per germline, CDR1 DFQATT and CDR2 SNEGSKA (reference sequence). V lost 6 bases to trimming and J lost 0 bases, with 12 bases between them. The CDR3 runs 14 residues. The CDR3 loop is CSASAYSSYNEQFF. As DNA, the CDR3 is TGCAGTGCGTCAGCATACAGCTCCTACAATGAGCAGTTCTTC.

The table lists this clonotype with many counts. This chain links TRBV7-2 with TRBJ2-5, with D possibly being TRBD2 (6 bases). Germline CDR1 is SGHTA and CDR2 is FQGNSA. This CDR3 is 13 amino acids long. V dropped 5 bases and J dropped 3 bases, with 10 bases sitting between them. This CDR3 reads CASSRGSKETQYF. The CDR3 DNA sequence: TGTGCCAGCAGCCGGGGGAGTAAAGAGACCCAGTACTTC.

Note on this clonotype: The junction differs from germline at one of its ends, possibly a read error. The chain combines TRBV10-3 with TRBJ1-5; 8 bases match TRBD1. Germline loops: CDR1 ENHRY, CDR2 SYGVKD. The CDR3 has 15 residues. CDR3: CASSFLDRDNQPQHF. In DNA, the CDR3 is TGTGCCAGCAGTTTCTTGGACAGGGACAATCAGCCCCAGCATTTT.

This clonotype has a count of ten or more. The J gene is TRBJ1-1, the V gene TRBV15; the D is unclear. CDR1 and CDR2 from the germline V gene are LNHNV and YYDKDF (reference sequence). The CDR3 is made up of 13 amino acids. V was clipped by 0 bases and J by 5 bases, with 7 bases between them. CDR3 sequence reads: CATSRDRRTEAFF. The DNA of the CDR3 is TGTGCCACCAGCAGAGACCGAAGGACTGAAGCTTTCTTT.

The rearrangement links TRBV20-1 to TRBJ2-2; D unresolved. CDR3 length equals 12 residues. Germline loops: CDR1 DFQATT, CDR2 SNEGSKA (reference sequence). V shed 3 bases and J shed 3 bases, with 5 bases lying between them. The CDR3 protein is CSARWDTGELFF. As DNA, the CDR3 is TGCAGTGCTAGGTGGGACACCGGGGAGCTGTTTTTT.

This chain links TRBV10-3 with TRBJ1-1; possibly TRBD1 for D (5 bases). Trimming shortened V by 3 bases and J by 3 bases, and 11 bases separated the two germline ends. Germline V CDR1 and CDR2: ENHRY, SYGVKD. The CDR3 totals 14 residues. CDR3 bases: TGTGCCATCAGTGAAGGGCAGGGAGACACTGAAGCTTTCTTT. Residues: CAISEGQGDTEAFF.

The rearrangement uses TRBV5-1 and TRBJ2-5; D unresolved. V was trimmed by 1 base and J by 3 bases, leaving 7 bases between them. Germline values: CDR1 SGHRS, CDR2 YFSETQ. This CDR3 region has 13 residues. CDR3 bases: TGCGCCAGCAGCTTGAAGGCAGAAGAGACCCAGTACTTC. It is translated as CASSLKAEETQYF.

At least ten counts were recorded for this clonotype. The chain uses TRBV19 and TRBJ1-5; D ambiguous. Germline assignment: CDR1 LNHDA and CDR2 SQIVND (reference sequence). CDR3 size: 14 residues. V lost 5 bases and J lost 5, with 13 bases in between. The CDR3 here is CASSRGDNHQPQHF. CDR3 DNA sequence: TGTGCCAGTAGTCGAGGCGACAACCATCAGCCCCAGCATTTT.

V usage is TRBV20-1 and J usage is TRBJ1-1; D unclear. This CDR3 region has 14 residues. CDR1 is DFQATT, CDR2 SNEGSKA, per germline (reference sequence). V gave up 6 bases and J gave up 0 bases, with 14 bases separating them. This chain's CDR3 is CSAKAPGMNTEAFF. In nucleotides, the CDR3 is TGCAGTGCCAAGGCCCCGGGAATGAACACTGAAGCTTTCTTT.

This clonotype occurred once. CDR3 sequence (DNA): TGCGCCAGCAGCCAAGTCGAGGGAGGGGCAGCCAACTACGAGCAGTACTTC. Amino acids: CASSQVEGGAANYEQYF. This chain links TRBV5-1 with TRBJ2-7, with 7 positions matching TRBD2. V shed 4 bases, J shed 3 bases, and the junction held 16 bases outside the gene matches. The CDR3 is made up of 17 amino acids. Germline-derived CDR1 and CDR2 are SGHRS and YFSETQ.

There are a few counts of this clonotype. The chain links TRBV6-5 to TRBJ2-7; D perhaps matches TRBD2 (5 bases). The CDR3 spans 14 residues. The germline V and J ends were trimmed by 0 bases and 6 bases, with 12 bases remaining between them. The germline V gene has CDR1 MNHEY and CDR2 SVGAGI. The CDR3 coding sequence is TGTGCCAGCAGTTACTCGGACTCGTATTCCGAGCAGTACTTC. It specifies CASSYSDSYSEQYF.

In its sample, this clonotype was seen many times. The J gene is TRBJ1-2, the V gene TRBV6-5, with 7 bases identical to TRBD1. Germline CDR1 is MNHEY and CDR2 is SVGAGI. Germline trimming cut 6 bases from V and 4 bases from J; bases unmatched to any gene: 8. There are 14 residues in the CDR3. The CDR3 DNA sequence: TGTGCCAGCAGCGACGCGACAGGGATCTATGGCTACACCTTC. It is translated as CASSDATGIYGYTF.

As regards this clonotype: It may be a read error: a sequence one base away is much more abundant. The rearrangement links TRBV10-3 to TRBJ2-2, with TRBD1 as a possible D gene (5 bases). This CDR3 contains 13 residues. Germline CDR1 is ENHRY and CDR2 is SYGVKD. CDR3 region: CASSEQVPGELFF. CDR3 nucleotide sequence: TGTGCCAGCAGTGAACAGGTCCCCGGGGAGCTGTTTTTT.

This clonotype was seen more than once but under ten times. Just one base apart from a much larger clone, this may be a read error. The chain is built from TRBV7-8 and TRBJ2-7; D is undetermined. There are 11 residues in the CDR3. The V end lost 8 bases, the J end lost 2 bases, and 7 bases lay between the germline ends. CDR1 and CDR2 from the germline V gene are SGHVS and FQNEAQ. The CDR3 nucleotides are TGTGCCAGCGGCAGACCCTACGAGCAGTACTTC. Amino acids: CASGRPYEQYF.

As DNA, the CDR3 is TGTGCCAGTAGTGCAGGGGGCTATTCCTCCTATGGCTACACCTTC. Its protein product is CASSAGGYSSYGYTF. The chain recombines TRBV19 with TRBJ1-2; 8 bases map to TRBD1. CDR1 LNHDA and CDR2 SQIVND come from the germline V gene (reference sequence). The V gene end was trimmed by 5 bases and the J gene end by 4 bases; junction bases not matched to a gene: 9. This CDR3 spans 15 amino acids.

The genes are TRBV9 and TRBJ2-1, with TRBD2 matching 12 bases. The CDR3 has 16 amino acids. Germline V gene data show CDR1 as SGDLS and CDR2 as YYNGEE. The CDR3 sequence is CAGSSRTSGVRNEQFF. CDR3 nucleotides: TGTGCTGGCAGCTCTCGGACTAGCGGGGTCAGGAATGAGCAGTTCTTC.

This clonotype has ten or more counts. The V and J genes are TRBV7-8 and TRBJ1-5; D is undetermined. The CDR3 covers 15 residues. V dropped 0 bases and J dropped 0 bases, with 6 bases sitting between them. Germline CDR1 and CDR2: SGHVS and FQNEAQ. The CDR3 bases are TGTGCCAGCAGCTTAGCGCGGGGTAGCAATCAGCCCCAGCATTTT. This codes for CASSLARGSNQPQHF.

This clonotype was counted at least ten times. This chain joins TRBV12-3 or TRBV12-4 and TRBJ1-5; D not certain. V lost 5 bases, J lost 9 bases, and 14 bases lay in between. The CDR3 runs to 13 residues. CDR3 bases: TGTGCCAGCAGTCCCGGACGGGTTCGGCCCCAGCATTTT. Translation gives CASSPGRVRPQHF.